This is a list of T cell receptor beta chains from one sample in a study of CD8 T cells in ankylosing spondylitis. One entry per CDR3 protein results from TCRdb running MiXCR on the 5' RACE reads. The data contain about 500,000 distinct CDR3 sequences, approximately 12% of them singletons. The sample taken for sequencing was blood, either unsorted or a sorted T cell fraction (not recorded which). The receptor source for this set is a male donor with ankylosing spondylitis. Each CDR3 is given with its conserved first and last residue. The order of the fields is clone size, J gene, V gene, D gene, CDR3 protein, CDR3 DNA. A D gene is named only where the DNA matches it firmly. Clone size is not always given. Where it is, it says once, few, many or a class for expanded clones.

size: few
J: TRBJ2-6
V: TRBV7-8
D: TRBD1
CDR3: CASSPGQGTSGANVLTF
DNA: TGTGCCAGCAGCCCCGGACAGGGAACCTCTGGGGCCAACGTCCTGACTTTC

size: NA
J: TRBJ2-7
V: TRBV14
D: NA
CDR3: CASSLTFLGAEQYF
DNA: TGTGCCAGCAGCCTGACATTCCTCGGTGCCGAGCAGTACTTC

size: NA
J: TRBJ2-7
V: TRBV6-1
D: TRBD2
CDR3: CASTGLAGGPYEQYF
DNA: TGTGCCAGCACCGGACTAGCGGGAGGGCCGTACGAGCAGTACTTC

size: NA
J: TRBJ2-1
V: TRBV27
D: TRBD2
CDR3: CASSLLLAGGPGFGNEQFF
DNA: TGTGCCAGCAGTTTGTTACTAGCGGGAGGGCCTGGGTTCGGCAATGAGCAGTTCTTC

size: many
J: TRBJ2-5
V: TRBV6-6
D: NA
CDR3: CASSYALETQYF
DNA: TGTGCCAGCAGTTACGCTCTGGAGACCCAGTACTTC

size: many
J: TRBJ2-1
V: TRBV5-1
D: NA
CDR3: CASSLVMVDYNEQFF
DNA: TGCGCCAGCAGCTTGGTGATGGTTGATTACAATGAGCAGTTCTTC

size: NA
J: TRBJ1-1
V: TRBV6-1
D: TRBD1
CDR3: CASRGTELGTEAFF
DNA: TGTGCCAGCAGGGGGACAGAATTGGGCACTGAAGCTTTCTTT

size: few
J: TRBJ2-1
V: TRBV5-1
D: NA
CDR3: CASSLVPSEYNEQFF
DNA: TGCGCCAGCAGCTTGGTTCCTAGCGAATACAATGAGCAGTTCTTC

size: NA
J: TRBJ2-5
V: TRBV5-1
D: TRBD1
CDR3: CASSTRTGEETQYF
DNA: TGCGCCAGCAGCACCCGGACAGGGGAAGAGACCCAGTACTTC

size: few
J: TRBJ2-3
V: TRBV20-1
D: NA
CDR3: CSAPPQTYTQYF
DNA: TGCAGTGCCCCCCCCCAAACTTATACGCAGTATTTT

size: NA
J: TRBJ2-6
V: TRBV25-1
D: NA
CDR3: CASSDGGGSWANVLTF
DNA: TGTGCCAGCAGTGATGGAGGGGGGAGCTGGGCCAACGTCCTGACTTTC

size: NA
J: TRBJ1-2
V: TRBV29-1
D: NA
CDR3: CSAWTGQGYGYTF
DNA: TGCAGCGCTTGGACCGGGCAGGGCTATGGCTACACCTTC

size: NA
J: TRBJ1-2
V: TRBV20-1
D: NA
CDR3: CSARNREYGYTF
DNA: TGCAGTGCTAGGAACAGGGAGTATGGCTACACCTTC

size: many
J: TRBJ1-6
V: TRBV25-1
D: NA
CDR3: CASSIGGFNHSPLHF
DNA: TGTGCCAGCAGTATTGGGGGCTTTAATCATTCACCCCTCCACTTT

size: NA
J: TRBJ2-1
V: TRBV5-1
D: TRBD2
CDR3: CASSLGTSGDEQFF
DNA: TGCGCCAGCAGCTTGGGGACTAGCGGTGATGAGCAGTTCTTC

size: NA
J: TRBJ2-5
V: TRBV11-2
D: TRBD2
CDR3: CASSLGSGRAETQYF
DNA: TGTGCCAGCAGCTTAGGTAGCGGGAGGGCAGAGACCCAGTACTTC

size: few
J: TRBJ2-1
V: TRBV3-1
D: NA
CDR3: CASSQGQGRHNEQFF
DNA: TGTGCCAGCAGCCAAGGGCAGGGGAGACACAATGAGCAGTTCTTC

size: NA
J: TRBJ2-7
V: TRBV20-1
D: TRBD2
CDR3: CSARDSGRNHEQYF
DNA: TGCAGTGCTAGAGATAGCGGGAGGAACCACGAGCAGTACTTC

size: NA
J: TRBJ2-7
V: TRBV30
D: NA
CDR3: CAWSAGGDEQYF
DNA: TGTGCCTGGAGTGCGGGGGGCGACGAGCAGTACTTC

size: NA
J: TRBJ1-2
V: TRBV5-1
D: NA
CDR3: CASSLTRDPNYGYTF
DNA: TGCGCCAGCAGCTTGACAAGGGATCCCAACTATGGCTACACCTTC

size: NA
J: TRBJ2-5
V: TRBV5-1
D: TRBD2
CDR3: CASSSASGGETQYF
DNA: TGCGCCAGCAGCTCCGCTAGCGGTGGGGAGACCCAGTACTTC

size: few
J: TRBJ1-2
V: TRBV6-5
D: NA
CDR3: CASSYIGLIDGYTF
DNA: TGTGCCAGCAGTTACATTGGGTTGATCGATGGCTACACCTTC

size: few
J: TRBJ2-3
V: TRBV6-5
D: TRBD1
CDR3: CASSYRGFSTDTQYF
DNA: TGTGCCAGCAGCTACAGGGGGTTTAGCACAGATACGCAGTATTTT

size: few
J: TRBJ2-1
V: TRBV6-1
D: TRBD2
CDR3: CASSTWAGVQYNEQFF
DNA: TGTGCCAGCAGTACATGGGCGGGAGTACAGTACAATGAGCAGTTCTTC

size: NA
J: TRBJ1-2
V: TRBV6-4
D: NA
CDR3: CASSDGPGRGNYGYTF
DNA: TGTGCCAGCAGTGATGGACCCGGCCGGGGGAACTATGGCTACACCTTC

size: NA
J: TRBJ2-2
V: TRBV2
D: TRBD2
CDR3: CASSEGLAKNTGELFF
DNA: TGTGCCAGCAGTGAGGGACTAGCGAAGAACACCGGGGAGCTGTTTTTT

size: few
J: TRBJ1-2
V: TRBV7-2
D: NA
CDR3: CASSLLIGADYGYTF
DNA: TGTGCCAGCAGCTTATTAATAGGGGCGGACTATGGCTACACCTTC

size: NA
J: TRBJ2-3
V: TRBV5-1
D: NA
CDR3: CASSTITSMGTQYF
DNA: TGCGCCAGCAGCACAATAACTAGCATGGGTACGCAGTATTTT

size: NA
J: TRBJ2-1
V: TRBV5-6
D: TRBD2
CDR3: CASSWRLAISNEQFF
DNA: TGTGCCAGCAGCTGGAGACTAGCAATCTCAAATGAGCAGTTCTTC

size: many
J: TRBJ1-6
V: TRBV12-3/TRBV12-4
D: NA
CDR3: CASSLATEFSPLHF
DNA: TGTGCCAGCAGTTTAGCGACGGAATTTTCACCCCTCCACTTT

size: few
J: TRBJ1-6
V: TRBV6-1
D: NA
CDR3: CASTKGQGNSPLHF
DNA: TGTGCCAGCACCAAAGGGCAGGGTAATTCACCCCTCCACTTT

size: NA
J: TRBJ2-7
V: TRBV2
D: NA
CDR3: CASSEYPSLSYEQYF
DNA: TGTGCCAGCAGTGAATACCCCAGCCTCTCCTACGAGCAGTACTTC

size: NA
J: TRBJ1-1
V: TRBV3-1
D: NA
CDR3: CASSQEGGNTEAFF
DNA: TGTGCCAGCAGCCAAGAGGGGGGGAACACTGAAGCTTTCTTT

size: few
J: TRBJ2-7
V: TRBV3-1
D: NA
CDR3: CASSHASEQYF
DNA: TGTGCCAGCAGCCACGCCAGCGAGCAGTACTTC

size: many
J: TRBJ2-3
V: TRBV12-3/TRBV12-4
D: NA
CDR3: CASSLVFEGQYF
DNA: TGTGCCAGCAGTTTAGTTTTTGAGGGGCAGTATTTT

size: few
J: TRBJ2-2
V: TRBV20-1
D: NA
CDR3: CSARVAVNTGELFF
DNA: TGCAGTGCTAGAGTAGCGGTCAACACCGGGGAGCTGTTTTTT

size: NA
J: TRBJ2-3
V: TRBV5-1
D: NA
CDR3: CASSSRLARNTDTQYF
DNA: TGCGCCAGCAGTTCCCGTTTAGCGCGCAACACAGATACGCAGTATTTT

size: NA
J: TRBJ2-1
V: TRBV20-1
D: NA
CDR3: CSARSPLGLLYNEQFF
DNA: TGCAGTGCTAGATCCCCGCTGGGCCTCTTGTACAATGAGCAGTTCTTC

size: NA
J: TRBJ1-1
V: TRBV7-9
D: NA
CDR3: CASSIRVGHTEAFF
DNA: TGTGCCAGCAGCATCAGGGTCGGGCACACTGAAGCTTTCTTT

size: NA
J: TRBJ2-5
V: TRBV20-1
D: TRBD2
CDR3: CSALLSPGEGETQYF
DNA: TGCAGTGCTCTTCTGTCGCCTGGGGAGGGAGAGACCCAGTACTTC

size: NA
J: TRBJ2-7
V: TRBV5-6
D: NA
CDR3: CASSKRWDGLSSYEQYF
DNA: TGTGCCAGCAGCAAAAGATGGGACGGACTAAGCTCCTACGAGCAGTACTTC

size: few
J: TRBJ1-3
V: TRBV2
D: NA
CDR3: CASSVEQFGNTIYF
DNA: TGTGCCAGCAGTGTGGAACAATTTGGAAACACCATATATTTT

size: few
J: TRBJ2-1
V: TRBV20-1
D: TRBD2
CDR3: CSARVGTSGSSGEQFF
DNA: TGCAGTGCTAGAGTAGGGACTAGCGGGAGTTCGGGGGAGCAGTTCTTC

size: many
J: TRBJ2-7
V: TRBV15
D: TRBD1
CDR3: CATSRERDRAYEQYF
DNA: TGTGCCACCAGCAGAGAGCGGGACAGGGCTTACGAGCAGTACTTC

size: few
J: TRBJ2-3
V: TRBV6-1
D: NA
CDR3: CASSVPETDTQYF
DNA: TGTGCCAGCAGTGTCCCGGAGACAGATACGCAGTATTTT

size: NA
J: TRBJ2-1
V: TRBV7-9
D: TRBD2
CDR3: CASTIAGGVYNEQFF
DNA: TGTGCCAGCACCATAGCGGGAGGAGTTTACAATGAGCAGTTCTTC

size: NA
J: TRBJ2-5
V: TRBV20-1
D: TRBD2
CDR3: CSALGTRIETQYF
DNA: TGCAGTGCATTAGGGACTAGGATTGAGACCCAGTACTTC

size: few
J: TRBJ2-1
V: TRBV2
D: TRBD2
CDR3: CASRGAGDPYNEQFF
DNA: TGTGCCAGCAGAGGAGCGGGAGACCCCTACAATGAGCAGTTCTTC

size: NA
J: TRBJ2-1
V: TRBV27
D: NA
CDR3: CASSPRAPSSYNEQFF
DNA: TGTGCCAGCAGTCCCAGGGCCCCCTCCTCCTACAATGAGCAGTTCTTC

size: NA
J: TRBJ1-4
V: TRBV3-1
D: NA
CDR3: CASSQEWAREKLFF
DNA: TGTGCCAGCAGCCAAGAGTGGGCTCGGGAAAAACTGTTTTTT